This TCR beta chain was recovered during a study of blood T cells in healthy people across ages. The CDR3 is 15 amino acids. Germline CDR1 reads WSHSY; CDR2 reads SAAADI. Through a sample-barcoded 5' primer and a J-beta primer mix, a second PCR was run for roughly 7 to 11 cycles. TCRdb processed the 5' RACE reads anew with MiXCR; each CDR3 protein has one entry. This sample carries some 690,000 distinct CDR3 sequences, 22% of them seen once, and the ten largest clones take around a fifth. A note on this clonotype: The junction departs from germline at one end; a sequencing error may be responsible.

The TCR originated in a man between 70 and 80 years old in good health. The rearrangement joins TRBV10-2 to TRBJ2-3; 8 bases fit TRBD1. The sequenced sample was blood. The CDR3 protein is CASSVRQGLPDAQYF. CDR3 DNA sequence: TGCGCCAGCAGTGTTAGACAGGGGCTCCCAGATGCGCAGTATTTT.